A selection of T cell receptor beta chains follows, all from one sample in a study of blood T cell repertoires in COVID-19. Using immunoSEQ multiplex PCR, the repertoire was profiled, and TCRdb retains in-frame clones only, with some absent. The sample gives about 170,000 clones, over 85% of which show up once; about 4.5% is in the top ten. The material sequenced was peripheral blood. The source of these receptors is a woman aged 45-65 years with acute or convalescent COVID-19. Both conserved end residues are part of each CDR3. Each record gives: CDR3 DNA, CDR3 protein, V gene, D gene, J gene. The D gene is left open where the match is weak.

cdr3_nt: TGCAGCGTCTGGGACTTTAGCACAGATACGCAGTATTTT; cdr3_aa: CSVWDFSTDTQYF; v_call: TRBV29-1; d_call: NA; j_call: TRBJ2-3
cdr3_nt: TGCGCCAGCAGCTTCCGACAGGGGGCTGATGAAGCTTTCTTT; cdr3_aa: CASSFRQGADEAFF; v_call: TRBV4-1; d_call: TRBD1; j_call: TRBJ1-1
cdr3_nt: TGTGCCAGCTCACCGGGACAGGGTATAAACACCATATATTTT; cdr3_aa: CASSPGQGINTIYF; v_call: TRBV18; d_call: TRBD1; j_call: TRBJ1-3
cdr3_nt: TGTGCCAGCAGCGGATCGCAGGGTAATAATTCACCCCTCCACTTT; cdr3_aa: CASSGSQGNNSPLHF; v_call: TRBV9; d_call: NA; j_call: TRBJ1-6
cdr3_nt: TGTGCCAGTAGTATGGGGACAGGGGTTAGGACTGAAGCTTTCTTT; cdr3_aa: CASSMGTGVRTEAFF; v_call: TRBV19; d_call: TRBD1; j_call: TRBJ1-1
cdr3_nt: TGTGCCAGCAGGGCAGCGGGAGGACCACGGAATGAGCAGTTCTTC; cdr3_aa: CASRAAGGPRNEQFF; v_call: TRBV6-5; d_call: TRBD2; j_call: TRBJ2-1
cdr3_nt: TGTGCCAGCAGCCTTAGCGCGCCGAGCACAGATACGCAGTATTTT; cdr3_aa: CASSLSAPSTDTQYF; v_call: TRBV9; d_call: NA; j_call: TRBJ2-3
cdr3_nt: TGTGCCAGCAGTGTCGGACTAGCGGGAGCGGCCCAGTACTTC; cdr3_aa: CASSVGLAGAAQYF; v_call: TRBV28; d_call: TRBD2; j_call: TRBJ2-5
cdr3_nt: TGTGCCAGTAGTCTAGCGGGATCCCGGACCGGGGAGCTGTTTTTT; cdr3_aa: CASSLAGSRTGELFF; v_call: TRBV19; d_call: TRBD2; j_call: TRBJ2-2
cdr3_nt: TGTGCCAGCACCAGGTTAGGGAACACTGAAGCTTTCTTT; cdr3_aa: CASTRLGNTEAFF; v_call: TRBV6-5; d_call: NA; j_call: TRBJ1-1
cdr3_nt: TGTGCCAGCTCACCATTGGGGGGAGCGAACACTGAAGCTTTCTTT; cdr3_aa: CASSPLGGANTEAFF; v_call: TRBV18; d_call: NA; j_call: TRBJ1-1
cdr3_nt: TGTGCCAGCTCACCCCTGGAACAGGGGGCAGGGGGCTACACCTTC; cdr3_aa: CASSPLEQGAGGYTF; v_call: TRBV18; d_call: TRBD1; j_call: TRBJ1-2
cdr3_nt: TGTGCCACCTCTAGGAGCGCCCTTAGGGATACGCAGTATTTT; cdr3_aa: CATSRSALRDTQYF; v_call: TRBV24-1; d_call: NA; j_call: TRBJ2-3
cdr3_nt: TGTGCCAGCAGTTATCCACTAGCGGGGGGGAATCACGATGAGCAGTTCTTC; cdr3_aa: CASSYPLAGGNHDEQFF; v_call: TRBV6-2/TRBV6-3; d_call: TRBD2; j_call: TRBJ2-1
cdr3_nt: TGCGCCAGCAGTGAACCTGGGGGGGAAAAACTGTTTTTT; cdr3_aa: CASSEPGGEKLFF; v_call: TRBV10-2; d_call: NA; j_call: TRBJ1-4
cdr3_nt: TGTGCCAGCAGTTCGACAGGGCGGGTTAACGAAAAACTGTTTTTT; cdr3_aa: CASSSTGRVNEKLFF; v_call: TRBV28; d_call: TRBD1; j_call: TRBJ1-4
cdr3_nt: TGTGCCAGTAGTTCAGGGAATGGAAACACCATATATTTT; cdr3_aa: CASSSGNGNTIYF; v_call: TRBV19; d_call: NA; j_call: TRBJ1-3
cdr3_nt: TGTGCCAGTAGTAGAAGACAGGGGGCAATAGAAGAGCAGTACTTC; cdr3_aa: CASSRRQGAIEEQYF; v_call: TRBV19; d_call: TRBD1; j_call: TRBJ2-7